The 18 T cell receptor beta chains below all came from one sample that was sequenced in a study of T-cell reconstitution after alpha-beta-depleted transplantation in children (dated by TCRdb to the mid-2010s). The library was made by PCR. The instrument given in TCRdb is Illumina HiSeq 2500. TCR libraries were prepared with molecular barcoding, using unique molecular identifiers to normalize TCRbeta repertoire quantification. TCRdb passed the public sequencing reads through fastp at Q25 and MiXCR, retaining productive beta sequences. For every CDR3 protein sequence, its rows merge into one entry that carries the most common genes and DNA. This sample has a few hundred thousand distinct CDR3 sequences in its table, and approximately 30% of those were observed once. Clones ranked in the top ten supply around a third of the sample. The label giving this sample's treatment or condition can be read as: allogeneic hematopoietic cell transplantation with graft depleted of TCRalphabeta T cells and CD19 B cells.

The starting material was PBMCs, obtained before TCRalphabeta/CD19-depleted stem cell transplant. These receptors were obtained from a boy under two years old with Wiskott-Aldrich syndrome, due to receive a stem cell transplant.

The V and J genes are TRBV5-6 and TRBJ2-7, with D maybe TRBD2 (6 bases). The germline V gene has CDR1 SGHDT and CDR2 YYEEEE. V lost 0 bases to trimming and J lost 3 bases, with 16 bases between them. The CDR3 contains 16 residues. CDR3 loop: CASSLAGGDGGYEQYF. The CDR3 DNA reads TGTGCCAGCAGCTTGGCCGGAGGAGACGGGGGCTACGAGCAGTACTTC.

The chain is built from TRBV27 and TRBJ1-6, with D possibly TRBD1 on 6 matching bases. Looked up from germline, CDR1 is MNHEY and CDR2 is SMNVEV (reference sequence). The length of the CDR3 is 15 residues. V was clipped by 3 bases and J by 5 bases, with 11 bases between them. The CDR3 is CASSFGGANNSPLHF. CDR3 bases: TGTGCCAGCAGTTTTGGGGGGGCGAATAATTCACCCCTCCACTTT.

The chain couples TRBV5-1 to TRBJ2-3; 12 bases line up with TRBD2. Germline CDR1 and CDR2: SGHRS and YFSETQ. This CDR3 region has 17 residues. After removal of 4 bases from V and 2 bases from J, the junction contained 8 bases not matched to a gene. For the CDR3, the DNA is TGCGCCAGCAGCGGTCTAGCGGGAGGGGCCCTCACAGATACGCAGTATTTT. Protein: CASSGLAGGALTDTQYF.

The chain joins TRBV7-9 to TRBJ1-1, with TRBD1 identical over 7 bases. Germline CDR1 reads SEHNR; CDR2 reads FQNEAQ (reference sequence). J gave up 4 bases and V 5 bases, and 10 bases lay outside the gene matches. CDR3 size: 15 residues. In DNA form, the CDR3 reads TGTGCCAGCAGCCTATACAGGGGATCTGGCACTGAAGCTTTCTTT. Translating gives CASSLYRGSGTEAFF.

This chain joins TRBV5-1 and TRBJ2-7; D possibly uses TRBD1 or TRBD2 (5 bases each). V lost 0 bases and J lost 3, with 16 bases in between. CDR1 is SGHRS, CDR2 YFSETQ, per germline. The CDR3 totals 16 residues. The CDR3: CASSLAAGTLIYEQYF. The CDR3 coding sequence is TGCGCCAGCAGCTTGGCGGCAGGGACGCTAATCTACGAGCAGTACTTC.

CDR3 in DNA: TGCGCCAGCAGCTTGGCCCCGCTAGCCAAAAACATTCAGTACTTC. Translated, it gives CASSLAPLAKNIQYF. The chain has TRBV5-1 and TRBJ2-4; D is uncertain. This CDR3 has 15 amino acids. V dropped 0 bases and J dropped 0 bases, with 7 bases sitting between them. Per the germline V gene, CDR1 is SGHRS and CDR2 is YFSETQ.

This clonotype was seen more than once but under ten times. The J gene is TRBJ1-3, the V gene TRBV7-8; unclear D gene. Trimming took 5 bases from V and 2 from J, leaving 7 bases between them. From germline, CDR1 is SGHVS and CDR2 FQNEAQ. The CDR3 has 13 amino acids. CDR3 sequence: CASSARPGNTIYF. The CDR3 DNA follows: TGTGCCAGCAGCGCTCGACCTGGAAACACCATATATTTT.

The chain joins TRBV2 to TRBJ2-3; no reliable D call. The germline V and J ends were trimmed by 8 bases and 2 bases, with 5 bases remaining between them. Germline loops: CDR1 SNHLY, CDR2 FYNNEI. This CDR3 region has 11 residues. The CDR3 nucleotides read TGTGCCAGCGATAACACAGATACGCAGTATTTT. Translated, it gives CASDNTDTQYF.

The genes are TRBV20-1 and TRBJ2-1; 12 bases match TRBD2. CDR3 size: 16 residues. With 1 base clipped from V and 3 bases from J, the junction kept 4 bases outside the gene matches. Germline V gene data show CDR1 as DFQATT and CDR2 as SNEGSKA (reference sequence). The chain's CDR3 is CSARARTSGIYNEQFF. DNA of the CDR3: TGCAGTGCTAGAGCCCGGACTAGCGGGATCTACAATGAGCAGTTCTTC.

This clonotype showed up just a few times. The J gene is TRBJ2-2, the V gene TRBV9; 7 bases agree with TRBD2. V dropped 0 bases and J dropped 15; count of bases not matched to a gene: 11. CDR1 is SGDLS, CDR2 YYNGEE, per germline. This CDR3 region has 14 residues. In DNA, the CDR3 is TGTGCCAGCAGCGTAGAAGCTAGCGGTTTCGTGGTGTTTTTT. Translated: CASSVEASGFVVFF.

CDR3 amino acids: CASSREGEQYF. The CDR3 bases are TGCGCCAGCAGCCGGGAAGGCGAGCAGTACTTC. This chain links TRBV5-1 with TRBJ2-7, with a tentative D call TRBD2 (5 bases). This CDR3 spans 11 amino acids. V lost 4 bases and J lost 6, with 8 bases in between. The V gene's germline CDR1 is SGHRS and CDR2 YFSETQ.

This chain links TRBV29-1 with TRBJ2-1; D possibly corresponds to TRBD1 (6 bases). CDR1 SQVTM and CDR2 ANQGSEA come from the germline V gene. Trimming pared 3 bases from V and 7 bases from J, leaving 19 bases between. The CDR3 covers 15 residues. CDR3 in DNA: TGCAGCGTTGATAAACGGACAGTAGGTCGTAATGAGCAGTTCTTC. Translation: CSVDKRTVGRNEQFF.

Remarks on this clonotype: A much larger clonotype is one base distant, so this may be a read error. The chain carries TRBV7-9 and TRBJ1-1, with D possibly matching TRBD1 (6 bases). Germline CDR1 SEHNR, CDR2 FQNEAQ (reference sequence). CDR3 length: 13 residues. V dropped 6 bases and J dropped 1 base, with 9 bases sitting between them. Here the CDR3 DNA reads TGTGCCAGCAGACGGGGACAGAACACTGAAGCTTTCTTT. This encodes CASRRGQNTEAFF.

V is TRBV5-1 and J is TRBJ2-1; no reliable D call. The V gene's germline CDR1 is SGHRS and CDR2 YFSETQ. Trimming left V 0 bases short and J 4 bases short, with 8 bases between. CDR3 length: 14 amino acids. The CDR3 loop reads CASSLALRYNEQFF. The CDR3 DNA reads as TGCGCCAGCAGCTTGGCCTTGAGATACAATGAGCAGTTCTTC.

In its sample, this clonotype was seen a few times. The chain recombines TRBV21-1 with TRBJ1-4; the DNA was not compared with TRBD1, the D call given in the table. TRBV21-1 is flagged as a pseudogene. CDR3 length: 16 amino acids. CDR3 region: CASSKELAGGNEKLFF. As DNA, the CDR3 is TGTGCCAGCAGCAAAGAATTGGCAGGGGGCAATGAAAAACTGTTTTTT.

This clonotype was counted a single time. The CDR3 bases are TGTGCCAGCAGCTTGGGGGCACTTTCCTACGAGCAGTACTTC. Translation gives CASSLGALSYEQYF. This chain uses TRBV5-5 with TRBJ2-7; D gene uncertain. Trimming took 0 bases from V and 1 from J, leaving 8 bases between them. There are 14 residues in the CDR3. The germline gives CDR1 SGHKS, CDR2 YYEKEE (reference sequence).

The V gene is TRBV7-9, the J gene TRBJ2-1, with D possibly matching TRBD2 (5 bases). In germline, CDR1 is SEHNR, CDR2 FQNEAQ (reference sequence). V dropped 5 bases and J dropped 4 bases, with 21 bases sitting between them. This CDR3 contains 17 residues. CDR3: CASSHFPLRDSYNEQFF. The DNA of the CDR3 is TGTGCCAGCAGCCATTTCCCCCTGAGGGATTCATACAATGAGCAGTTCTTC.

This clonotype turned up a few times. The V gene is TRBV5-1, the J gene TRBJ2-1; 14 nucleotides line up with TRBD2. J gave up 8 bases and V 2 bases, and 3 bases lay outside the gene matches. This CDR3 spans 15 amino acids. Germline V gives CDR1 SGHRS, CDR2 YFSETQ. The CDR3 sequence is CASSFGTSGSDEQFF. CDR3 nucleotides: TGCGCCAGCAGCTTTGGGACTAGCGGGAGTGATGAGCAGTTCTTC.